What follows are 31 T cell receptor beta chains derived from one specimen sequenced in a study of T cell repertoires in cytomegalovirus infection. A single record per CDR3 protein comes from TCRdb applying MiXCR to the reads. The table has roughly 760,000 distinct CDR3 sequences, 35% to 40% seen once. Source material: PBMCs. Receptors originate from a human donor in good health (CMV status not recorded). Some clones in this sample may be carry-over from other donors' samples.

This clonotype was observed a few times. CDR3 amino acids: CASSRTSGARSRYNEQFF. The DNA of the CDR3 is TGTGCCAGCAGTCGGACTAGCGGGGCCCGCTCTCGGTACAATGAGCAGTTCTTC. J is TRBJ2-1 and V is TRBV27; 12 nucleotides line up with TRBD2. CDR1 MNHEY and CDR2 SMNVEV come from the germline V gene (reference sequence). Losses at the gene ends were 5 bases for V and 4 bases for J; bases not matched to a gene: 12. This CDR3 contains 18 residues.

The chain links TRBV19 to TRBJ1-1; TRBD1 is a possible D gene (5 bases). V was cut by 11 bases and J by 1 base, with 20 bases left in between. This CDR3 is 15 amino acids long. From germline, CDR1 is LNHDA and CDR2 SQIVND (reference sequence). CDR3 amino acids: CAARDLTRQNTEAFF. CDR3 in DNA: TGTGCCGCCCGGGACCTAACCCGACAGAACACTGAAGCTTTCTTT.

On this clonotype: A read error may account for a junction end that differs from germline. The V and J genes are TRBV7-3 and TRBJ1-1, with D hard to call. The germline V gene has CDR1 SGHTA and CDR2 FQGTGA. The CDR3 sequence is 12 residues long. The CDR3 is CASLQINTEDFF. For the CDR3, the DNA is TGTGCCAGCCTTCAGATAAACACTGAAGATTTCTTT.

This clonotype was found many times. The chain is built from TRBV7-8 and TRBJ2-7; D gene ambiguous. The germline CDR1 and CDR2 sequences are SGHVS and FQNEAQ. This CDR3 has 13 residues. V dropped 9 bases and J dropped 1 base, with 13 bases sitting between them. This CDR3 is CASSLPKSYEQYF. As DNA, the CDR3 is TGTGCCAGTTCGCTACCGAAGTCCTACGAGCAGTACTTC.

The CDR3 loop reads CASSLGSLPSYTF. The CDR3 nucleotides read TGTGCCAGCAGCTTGGGGTCCCTCCCCAGCTACACCTTC. The V and J genes are TRBV5-4 and TRBJ1-2; D unresolved. CDR1 and CDR2 from the germline V gene are SGHNT and YYREEE (reference sequence). Trimming took off 0 bases at V and 9 bases at J, with 12 bases between the two ends. CDR3 length: 13 amino acids.

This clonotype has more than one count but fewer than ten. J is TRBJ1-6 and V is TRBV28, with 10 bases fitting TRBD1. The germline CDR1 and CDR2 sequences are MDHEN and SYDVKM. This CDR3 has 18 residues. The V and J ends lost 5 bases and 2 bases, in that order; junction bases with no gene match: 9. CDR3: CASSTDRGRLAYNSPLHF. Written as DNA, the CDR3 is TGTGCCAGCAGTACAGACAGGGGGCGGCTTGCCTATAATTCACCCCTCCACTTT.

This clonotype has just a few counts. The CDR3 nucleotides read TGCAGCGTCGGGTCTCCCTACGAGCAGTACTTC. It encodes CSVGSPYEQYF. V gene TRBV29-1 combines with J gene TRBJ2-7; no firm D call. The CDR3 runs to 11 residues. Germline V gives CDR1 SQVTM, CDR2 ANQGSEA. Trimming removed 6 bases from V and 2 bases from J, with 8 bases in between.

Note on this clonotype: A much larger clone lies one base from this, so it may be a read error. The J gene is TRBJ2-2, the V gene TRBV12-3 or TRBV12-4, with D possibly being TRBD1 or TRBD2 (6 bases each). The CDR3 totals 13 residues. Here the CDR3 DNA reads TGTGACGGGGGCCTAGCCAACACCGGGGAGCTGTTTTTT. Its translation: CDGGLANTGELFF.

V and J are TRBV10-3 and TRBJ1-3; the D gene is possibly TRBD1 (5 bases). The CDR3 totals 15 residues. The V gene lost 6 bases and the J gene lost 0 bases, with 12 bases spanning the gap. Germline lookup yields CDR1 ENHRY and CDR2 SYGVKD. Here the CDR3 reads CAIRTLRDSGNTIYF. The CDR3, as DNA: TGTGCCATCAGGACCCTCAGGGACTCTGGAAACACCATATATTTT.

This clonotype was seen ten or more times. The DNA of the CDR3 is TGTGCCAGCAGCAAAACGGGGACTAGCGGGGCAAGCTCCTACGAGCAGTACTTC. Its translation is CASSKTGTSGASSYEQYF. The chain couples TRBV11-2 to TRBJ2-7; TRBD2 aligns across 13 bases. CDR3 length: 18 amino acids. The V gene's germline CDR1 is SGHAT and CDR2 FQNNGV. V was clipped by 5 bases and J by 0 bases; unmatched bases: 10. The whole variable domain, remainder taken from reference TRBV11-2 and TRBJ2-7, is EAGVAQSPRYKIIEKRQSVAFWCNPISGHATLYWYQQILGQGPKLLIQFQNNGVVDDSQLPKDRFSAERLKGVDSTLKIQPAKLEDSAVYLCASSKTGTSGASSYEQYFGPGTRLTVT.

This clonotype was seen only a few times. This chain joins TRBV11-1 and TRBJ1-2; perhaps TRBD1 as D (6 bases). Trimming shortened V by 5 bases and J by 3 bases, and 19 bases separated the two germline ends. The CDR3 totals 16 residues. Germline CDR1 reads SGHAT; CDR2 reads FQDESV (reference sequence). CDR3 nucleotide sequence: TGTGCCAGCAGCCCGAATCGCCGGGACAAGTACTATGGCTACACCTTC. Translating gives CASSPNRRDKYYGYTF.

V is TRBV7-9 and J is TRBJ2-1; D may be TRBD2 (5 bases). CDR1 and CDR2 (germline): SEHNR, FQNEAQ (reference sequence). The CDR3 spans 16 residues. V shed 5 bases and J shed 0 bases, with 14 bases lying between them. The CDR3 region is CASSPRGQSSYNEQFF. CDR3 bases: TGTGCCAGCAGCCCCAGAGGGCAGAGCTCCTACAATGAGCAGTTCTTC.

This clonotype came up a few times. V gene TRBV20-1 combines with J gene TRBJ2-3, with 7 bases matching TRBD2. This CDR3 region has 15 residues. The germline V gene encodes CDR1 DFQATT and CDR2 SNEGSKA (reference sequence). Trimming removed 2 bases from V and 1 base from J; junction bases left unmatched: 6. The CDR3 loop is CSARKVAGRTDTQYF. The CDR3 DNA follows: TGCAGTGCTAGAAAGGTAGCGGGTCGCACAGATACGCAGTATTTT.

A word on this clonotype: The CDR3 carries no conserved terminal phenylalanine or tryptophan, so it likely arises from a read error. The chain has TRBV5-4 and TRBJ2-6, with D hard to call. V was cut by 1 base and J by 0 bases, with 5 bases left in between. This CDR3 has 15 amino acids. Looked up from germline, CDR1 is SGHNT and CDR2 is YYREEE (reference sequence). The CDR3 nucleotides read TGTGCCAGCAGCTTGAAGGCCTCTGGGGCCAACGTCCTGACTTTA. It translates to CASSLKASGANVLTL.

The CDR3 loop reads CASKIGPTQETQYF. The CDR3 DNA sequence: TGTGCCAGCAAGATAGGCCCGACCCAAGAGACCCAGTACTTC. This chain links TRBV6-1 with TRBJ2-5, with D uncertain. Germline V lookup: CDR1 MNHNS, CDR2 SASEGT. With 7 bases removed from V and 1 base from J, the gap between germline ends came to 13 bases. The CDR3 has 14 amino acids.

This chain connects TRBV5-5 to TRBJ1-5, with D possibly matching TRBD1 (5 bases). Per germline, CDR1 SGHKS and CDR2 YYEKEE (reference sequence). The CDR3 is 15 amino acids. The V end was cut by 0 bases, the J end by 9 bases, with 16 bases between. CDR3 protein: CASSLESGAAGPQHF. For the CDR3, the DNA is TGTGCCAGCAGCTTGGAGAGTGGGGCCGCGGGGCCCCAGCATTTT.

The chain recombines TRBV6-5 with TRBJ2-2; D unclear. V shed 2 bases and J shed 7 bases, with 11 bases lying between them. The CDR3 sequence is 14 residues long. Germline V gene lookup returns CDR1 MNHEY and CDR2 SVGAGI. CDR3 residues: CASSYPARGGELFF. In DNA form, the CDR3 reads TGTGCCAGCAGTTACCCCGCCCGAGGCGGGGAGCTGTTTTTT.

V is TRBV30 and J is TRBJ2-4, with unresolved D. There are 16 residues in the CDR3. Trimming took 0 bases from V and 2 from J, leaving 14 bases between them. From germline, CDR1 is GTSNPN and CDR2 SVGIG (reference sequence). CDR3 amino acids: CAWSVGLAETKNIQYF. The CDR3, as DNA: TGTGCCTGGAGTGTAGGATTGGCCGAAACCAAAAACATTCAGTACTTC.

The CDR3 spells CASSSYGTGLYEQYF. The DNA of the CDR3 is TGTGCCAGCAGTTCCTACGGGACAGGGCTATACGAGCAGTACTTC. The chain employs TRBV27 and TRBJ2-7; 9 nucleotides align to TRBD1. The CDR3 has 15 amino acids. V lost 4 bases, J lost 4 bases, and 8 bases stayed unmatched. CDR1 and CDR2 from the germline V gene are MNHEY and SMNVEV (reference sequence).

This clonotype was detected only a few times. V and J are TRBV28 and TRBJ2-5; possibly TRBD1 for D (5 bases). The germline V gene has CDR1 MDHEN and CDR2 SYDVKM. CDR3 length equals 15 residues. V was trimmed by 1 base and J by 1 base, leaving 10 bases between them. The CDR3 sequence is CASSLSPGLQETQYF. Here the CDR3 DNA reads TGTGCCAGCAGTTTATCTCCAGGGCTCCAAGAGACCCAGTACTTC. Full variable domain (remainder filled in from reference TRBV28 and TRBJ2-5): DVKVTQSSRYLVKRTGEKVFLECVQDMDHENMFWYRQDPGLGLRLIYFSYDVKMKEKGDIPEGYSVSREKKERFSLILESASTNQTSMYLCASSLSPGLQETQYFGPGTRLLVL.

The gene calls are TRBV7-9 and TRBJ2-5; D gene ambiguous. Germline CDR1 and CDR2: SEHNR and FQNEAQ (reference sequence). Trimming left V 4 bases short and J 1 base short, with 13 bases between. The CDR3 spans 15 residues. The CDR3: CASSSKTSSQETQYF. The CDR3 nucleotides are TGTGCCAGCAGCTCAAAGACCAGCAGCCAAGAGACCCAGTACTTC. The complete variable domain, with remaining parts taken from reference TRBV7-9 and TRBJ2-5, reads DTGVSQNPRHKITKRGQNVTFRCDPISEHNRLYWYRQTLGQGPEFLTYFQNEAQLEKSRLLSDRFSAERPKGSFSTLEIQRTEQGDSAMYLCASSSKTSSQETQYFGPGTRLLVL.

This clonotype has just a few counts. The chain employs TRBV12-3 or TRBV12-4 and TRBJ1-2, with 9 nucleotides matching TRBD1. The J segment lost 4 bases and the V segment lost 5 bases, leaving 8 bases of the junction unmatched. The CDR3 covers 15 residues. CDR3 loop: CASSPRRDRAYGYTF. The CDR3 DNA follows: TGTGCCAGCAGTCCCAGACGGGACAGGGCCTATGGCTACACCTTC.

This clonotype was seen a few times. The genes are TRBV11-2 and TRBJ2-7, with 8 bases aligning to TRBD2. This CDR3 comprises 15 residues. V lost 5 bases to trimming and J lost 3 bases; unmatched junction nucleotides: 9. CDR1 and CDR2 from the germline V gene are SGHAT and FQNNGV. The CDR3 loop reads CASSLSSGSIYEQYF. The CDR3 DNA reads TGTGCCAGCAGCCTTTCAAGCGGGAGCATCTACGAGCAGTACTTC.

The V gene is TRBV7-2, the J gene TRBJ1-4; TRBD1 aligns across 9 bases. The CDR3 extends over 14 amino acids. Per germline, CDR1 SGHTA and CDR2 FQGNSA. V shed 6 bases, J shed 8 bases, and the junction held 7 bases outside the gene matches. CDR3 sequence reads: CASSLQGAFEKLFF. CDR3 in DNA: TGTGCCAGCAGTTTACAGGGGGCTTTCGAAAAACTGTTTTTT.

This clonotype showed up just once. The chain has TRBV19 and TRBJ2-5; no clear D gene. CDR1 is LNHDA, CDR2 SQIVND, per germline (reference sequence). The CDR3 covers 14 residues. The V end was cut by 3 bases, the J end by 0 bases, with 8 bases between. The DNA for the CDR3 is TGTGCCAGTAGTATGACGTCCTACCAAGAGACCCAGTACTTC. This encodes CASSMTSYQETQYF.

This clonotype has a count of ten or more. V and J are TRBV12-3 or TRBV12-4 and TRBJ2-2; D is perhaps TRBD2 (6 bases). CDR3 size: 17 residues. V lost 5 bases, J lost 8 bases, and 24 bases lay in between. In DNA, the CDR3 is TGTGCCAGCAGTCCCCGGGACTCGGGGACGGAGTGGGGGGAGCTGTTTTTT. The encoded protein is CASSPRDSGTEWGELFF.

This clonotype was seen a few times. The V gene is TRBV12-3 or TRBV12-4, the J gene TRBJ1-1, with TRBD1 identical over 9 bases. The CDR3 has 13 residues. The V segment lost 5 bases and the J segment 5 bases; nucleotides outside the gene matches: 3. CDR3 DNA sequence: TGTGCCAGCAGTGCACAGGGGGCGACTGAAGCTTTCTTT. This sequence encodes CASSAQGATEAFF.

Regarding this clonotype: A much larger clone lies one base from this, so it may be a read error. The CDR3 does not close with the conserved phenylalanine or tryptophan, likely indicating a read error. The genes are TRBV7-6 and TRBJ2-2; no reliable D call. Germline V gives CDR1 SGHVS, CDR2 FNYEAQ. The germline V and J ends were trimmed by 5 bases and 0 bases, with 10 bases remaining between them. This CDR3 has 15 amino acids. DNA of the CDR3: TGTGCCAGCAGCGGCCAGGACGCGAACACCGGGGAGCTGTTTTCT. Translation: CASSGQDANTGELFS.

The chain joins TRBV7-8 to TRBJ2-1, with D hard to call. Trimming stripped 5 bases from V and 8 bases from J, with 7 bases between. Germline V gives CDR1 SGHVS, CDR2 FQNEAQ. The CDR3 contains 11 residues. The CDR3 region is CASSRTDEQFF. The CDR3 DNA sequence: TGTGCCAGCAGCCGAACTGATGAGCAGTTCTTC.

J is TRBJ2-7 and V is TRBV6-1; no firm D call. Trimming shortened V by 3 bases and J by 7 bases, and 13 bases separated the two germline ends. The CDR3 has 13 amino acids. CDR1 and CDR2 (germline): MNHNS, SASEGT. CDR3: CASSETSAGEQYF. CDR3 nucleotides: TGTGCCAGCAGTGAGACGTCGGCCGGGGAGCAGTACTTC.

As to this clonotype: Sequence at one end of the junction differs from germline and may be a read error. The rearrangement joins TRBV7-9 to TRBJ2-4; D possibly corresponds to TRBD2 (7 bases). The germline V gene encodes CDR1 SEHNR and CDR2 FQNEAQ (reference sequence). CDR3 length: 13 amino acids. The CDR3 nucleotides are TGTGCCAGCAGCTTCGGGGGGCCCAACATGCAGTACTTC. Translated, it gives CASSFGGPNMQYF.